This TCR beta chain was found in a study of shared clonotypes between healthy human individuals. The CDR3 contains 13 residues. The trim removed 5 bases at V and 5 bases at J, leaving 4 bases unmatched. CDR1 and CDR2 from the germline V gene are SGHTA and FQGTGA. Study-wide results and caveats: Despite large depth, sorted-subset datasets appeared incompletely sequenced.

To note about this clone: Its antigen is not known.

The data were produced by immunoSEQ multiplex PCR, yet TCRdb's version contains in-frame clones alone and is incomplete. The sample shows 2 million to 2.5 million clones, around 92% of them seen only once. V usage is TRBV7-3 and J usage is TRBJ2-5; 8 bases match TRBD1. Sequencing was performed on naive CD4+ T cells from PBMCs. Specified subset: CD45RA+ positively selected. The TCR originated in a man between 18 and 29 years old in good health. Some clones in this sample may be carry-over from other donors' samples. CDR3 nucleotides: TGTGCCAGCAGCCGAGCAGGGGGCGAGACCCAGTACTTC. It yields the protein CASSRAGGETQYF.